Each of the 18 T cell receptor beta chains below was sequenced from the same sample in a study of blood T cell repertoires in COVID-19. TCRdb keeps only in-frame clones here, not all; method: immunoSEQ multiplex PCR. The sample consists of 240,000 or so clones, 85% to 90% of them appearing once. Sequencing was done on a sample of PBMCs or T cells enriched from blood (not recorded which). The receptors originated from a man aged 50 to 59 who had been exposed to COVID-19.

This rearrangement joins TRBV12-3 or TRBV12-4 to TRBJ2-2; TRBD2 might be the D (5 bases). The V end was cut by 5 bases, the J end by 7 bases, with 11 bases between. The CDR3 contains 13 residues. CDR3 region: CASSLSVVGELFF. The CDR3 DNA reads as TGTGCCAGCAGTCTTAGCGTGGTCGGGGAGCTGTTTTTT.

The chain uses TRBV5-1 and TRBJ2-3; the match to TRBD2 covers 9 bases. J lost 4 bases, V lost 2 bases, and 2 bases had no gene match. CDR1 and CDR2 from the germline V gene are SGHRS and YFSETQ. This CDR3 contains 14 residues. The CDR3 sequence is CASSLSGGPDTQYF. CDR3 in DNA: TGCGCCAGCAGCTTAAGCGGGGGGCCAGATACGCAGTATTTT.

Here the CDR3 reads CASSQDGGGSRIRTEAFF. CDR3 DNA: TGCGCCAGCAGCCAAGATGGGGGGGGCTCTCGGATCCGGACTGAAGCTTTCTTT. The chain employs TRBV4-1 and TRBJ1-1; perhaps TRBD1 as D (6 bases). The germline V and J ends were trimmed by 0 bases and 5 bases, with 22 bases remaining between them. Germline loops: CDR1 MGHRA, CDR2 YSYEKL. This CDR3 contains 18 residues.

The chain has TRBV18 and TRBJ1-2; 9 bases are shared with TRBD1. In germline, CDR1 is KGHSH, CDR2 LQKENI. This CDR3 contains 13 residues. V lost 5 bases to trimming and J lost 7 bases; unmatched junction nucleotides: 5. In DNA form, the CDR3 reads TGTGCCAGCTCATCGGGACAGGGTGGTGGCTACACCTTC. This encodes CASSSGQGGGYTF.

V is TRBV18 and J is TRBJ1-2; the match to TRBD1 covers 7 bases. The V gene's germline CDR1 is KGHSH and CDR2 LQKENI. This CDR3 region has 15 residues. V was pared by 3 bases and J by 7 bases, with 11 bases of the junction left unmatched. The CDR3 coding sequence is TGTGCCAGCTCACCCATAACAGGGGATCCAGGTGGCTACACCTTC. Protein product: CASSPITGDPGGYTF.

This clone was seen a handful of times. The gene calls are TRBV7-2 and TRBJ2-4; 8 bases are shared with TRBD1. Germline CDR1 SGHTA, CDR2 FQGNSA. The CDR3 has 14 amino acids. The trim removed 5 bases at V and 8 bases at J, leaving 8 bases unmatched. The CDR3 nucleotides are TGTGCCAGCAGCGAAAGACAGGGGCGGTACATTCAGTACTTC. Its translation is CASSERQGRYIQYF.

The chain has TRBV7-9 and TRBJ1-2, with D maybe TRBD1 (6 bases). The CDR3 spans 14 residues. Germline V gene sequence: CDR1 SEHNR, CDR2 FQNEAQ (reference sequence). V was shortened by 1 base and J by 2 bases, with 8 bases between the two germline ends. Written as DNA, the CDR3 is TGTGCCAGCAGCTTAGGTGGACAGAACTATGGCTACACCTTC. Translation gives CASSLGGQNYGYTF.

This clone counts as medium-sized. The genes are TRBV6-2 or TRBV6-3 and TRBJ2-7, with D maybe TRBD1 (7 bases). This CDR3 spans 15 amino acids. From germline, CDR1 is MNHEY and CDR2 SVGEGT. V lost 6 bases and J 0 bases, leaving 15 bases between the germline ends. The CDR3 sequence: CASSGGQPFSYEQYV. CDR3 coding DNA: TGTGCCAGCAGCGGGGGACAGCCGTTCTCCTACGAGCAGTACGTC.

The chain couples TRBV6-5 to TRBJ2-5; 7 nucleotides agree with TRBD1. The CDR3 has 13 residues. The V segment lost 7 bases and the J segment 5 bases; nucleotides outside the gene matches: 7. From germline, CDR1 is MNHEY and CDR2 SVGAGI. CDR3 DNA sequence: TGTGCCAGCAAAAGAACCAGGGGGGAGACCCAGTACTTC. It specifies CASKRTRGETQYF.

This clone was recorded a few times. The chain carries TRBV18 and TRBJ1-1; D call uncertain. The V and J ends lost 4 bases and 8 bases respectively, with 11 bases between them. This CDR3 is 12 amino acids long. Germline lookup yields CDR1 KGHSH and CDR2 LQKENI. CDR3 coding DNA: TGTGCCAGCTCACTGATCCAACGGGAAGCTTTCTTT. This codes for CASSLIQREAFF.

This clone was seen once. The chain carries TRBV11-2 and TRBJ1-1, with a tentative D call TRBD1 (5 bases). Trimming removed 1 base at V and 4 bases at J, with 25 bases between. The germline gives CDR1 SGHAT, CDR2 FQNNGV. This CDR3 contains 19 residues. The chain's CDR3 is CASSLAYLAGGASTTEAFF. The CDR3 DNA follows: TGTGCCAGCAGCTTAGCGTATTTGGCAGGCGGGGCGTCTACCACTGAAGCTTTCTTT. Complete variable domain (other parts from reference TRBV11-2 and TRBJ1-1): EAGVAQSPRYKIIEKRQSVAFWCNPISGHATLYWYQQILGQGPKLLIQFQNNGVVDDSQLPKDRFSAERLKGVDSTLKIQPAKLEDSAVYLCASSLAYLAGGASTTEAFFGQGTRLTVV.

This clone was seen just once. The chain combines TRBV18 with TRBJ2-7; D possibly corresponds to TRBD2 (6 bases). The CDR3 length is 13 residues. V was cut by 2 bases and J by 1 base, with 6 bases left in between. Germline loops: CDR1 KGHSH, CDR2 LQKENI. CDR3 sequence (DNA): TGTGCCAGCTCACCAGGAGGGTCCTACGAGCAGTACTTC. Protein sequence: CASSPGGSYEQYF.

This chain joins TRBV28 and TRBJ2-1; tentative D call: TRBD1 (6 bases). Looked up from germline, CDR1 is MDHEN and CDR2 is SYDVKM. The CDR3 has 17 residues. The V end was cut by 1 base, the J end by 4 bases, with 17 bases between. This CDR3 is CASSLSPGASGYNEQFF. DNA of the CDR3: TGTGCCAGCAGTTTATCGCCAGGGGCGTCGGGTTACAATGAGCAGTTCTTC.

As regards this clone: Mismatch with germline at one junction end may stem from a read error. V gene TRBV7-7 combines with J gene TRBJ2-5; D gene uncertain. The CDR3 totals 13 residues. Germline CDR1 SSHAT, CDR2 FNYEAQ (reference sequence). The CDR3 DNA sequence: TGTGCTAGCAGCTTAGGTCTCGGAGAGACCCAGTACTTC. Its protein product is CASSLGLGETQYF.

The chain links TRBV3-1 (or the pseudogene TRBV3-2) to TRBJ2-1; 10 nucleotides align to TRBD1. The V and J ends lost 6 bases and 5 bases, in that order; junction bases with no gene match: 10. This CDR3 spans 16 amino acids. The germline CDR1 and CDR2 sequences are LGHDT and YNNKEL (reference sequence). CDR3 bases: TGTGCCAGCAGTCAAAACTGGGACAGGGGAAACAATGAGCAGTTCTTC. It is translated as CASSQNWDRGNNEQFF.

The chain links TRBV24-1 to TRBJ2-1; D is uncertain. Trimming removed 5 bases at V and 0 bases at J, with 13 bases between. The germline V gene encodes CDR1 KGHDR and CDR2 SFDVKD. The CDR3 totals 16 residues. This CDR3 is CATSATVVFSYNEQFF. CDR3 DNA sequence: TGTGCCACCAGTGCCACGGTCGTGTTCTCCTACAATGAGCAGTTCTTC.

The genes are TRBV3-1 (or the pseudogene TRBV3-2) and TRBJ2-5; possibly TRBD2 for D (6 bases). Trimming removed 6 bases at V and 5 bases at J, with 25 bases between. Germline assignment: CDR1 LGHDT and CDR2 YNNKEL (reference sequence). CDR3 length equals 17 residues. The CDR3 nucleotides are TGTGCCAGCAGTCCCCTTGGGGACGCCTCTCGGGAGGAGACCCAGTACTTC. It specifies CASSPLGDASREETQYF.

The chain employs TRBV3-1 (or the pseudogene TRBV3-2) and TRBJ1-1, with D possibly being TRBD1 (5 bases). The CDR3 spans 16 residues. V gave up 0 bases and J gave up 0 bases, with 11 bases separating them. Germline assignment: CDR1 LGHDT and CDR2 YNNKEL (reference sequence). In nucleotides, the CDR3 is TGTGCCAGCAGCCAAGATTGGGCAGGGCTGAACACTGAAGCTTTCTTT. It is translated as CASSQDWAGLNTEAFF.